These T cell receptor beta chains were read from a single sample in a study of T-cell reconstitution after alpha-beta-depleted transplantation in children. TCRdb reprocessed the PCR reads via MiXCR and lists one record per CDR3 protein. The table shows about half a million distinct CDR3 sequences, with under 15% occurring only once. Specimen: PBMCs from the stem cell graft donor, collected from the stem cell graft. Receptors were obtained from a human donor who donated a stem cell graft to a child with combined immunodeficiency. Each CDR3 is given with its conserved first and last residue. The D gene is left open where the match is weak. Size is omitted from some rows. Given values are once, few, many or a class for expanded clones.

J | size | V | D | DNA | CDR3
TRBJ2-7 | many | TRBV9 | TRBD1 | TGTGCCAGCAGTCCGGGACAGGGGGCCTACGAGCAGTACTTC | CASSPGQGAYEQYF
TRBJ2-1 | NA | TRBV15 | NA | TGTGCCACCAGCAGAGGTGGGGATGAGCAGTTCTTC | CATSRGGDEQFF
TRBJ2-3 | few | TRBV11-1 | NA | TGTGCCAGCAGCCGCGAGGGGAGGAAGGGAACAGATACGCAGTATTTT | CASSREGRKGTDTQYF
TRBJ2-3 | NA | TRBV20-1 | NA | TGCAGTGCTAGTCCCGGGAACACAGATACGCAGTATTTT | CSASPGNTDTQYF
TRBJ1-2 | NA | TRBV9 | NA | TGTGCCAGCAGCGTAGCCCCCTTGGCTGAGGGGAGCTATGGCTACACCTTC | CASSVAPLAEGSYGYTF
TRBJ2-5 | many | TRBV20-1 | TRBD1 | TGCAGTGCTAATCACAGGGGTCAAGAGACCCAGTACTTC | CSANHRGQETQYF
TRBJ1-5 | many | TRBV12-3/TRBV12-4 | NA | TGTGCCAGCAGTTTTAATCCCGGCAATCAGCCCCAGCATTTT | CASSFNPGNQPQHF
TRBJ1-2 | few | TRBV20-1 | NA | TGCAGTGCTAGAGTGGGCAGCGTTAACTATGGCTACACCTTC | CSARVGSVNYGYTF
TRBJ2-3 | few | TRBV6-1 | TRBD2 | TGTGCCAGCCACCCGGGGGGGAGCACAGATACGCAGTATTTT | CASHPGGSTDTQYF
TRBJ2-3 | NA | TRBV4-2 | NA | TGTGCCAGCAGCCAAGAACGAGGGGGGCGCGAAAGGGAAGAGACGCAGTATTTT | CASSQERGGREREETQYF
TRBJ2-5 | many | TRBV2 | TRBD2 | TGTGCCAGCAGTCACCCGGGACTAGCGGGGGGACAAGAGACCCAGTACTTC | CASSHPGLAGGQETQYF
TRBJ1-5 | few | TRBV6-5 | TRBD1 | TGTGCCACACGCCCCCGACAGGGTGATATGGGCAATCAGCCCCAGCATTTT | CATRPRQGDMGNQPQHF
TRBJ2-5 | NA | TRBV3-1 | NA | TGTGCCAGCAGCCAAGAGAGACGACAGCAAGAGACCCAGTACTTC | CASSQERRQQETQYF
TRBJ2-3 | NA | TRBV10-3 | TRBD2 | TGTGCCATCAGTGAGTCGTTGCGGGGGGGTGCTGATACGCAGTATTTT | CAISESLRGGADTQYF
TRBJ2-2 | NA | TRBV7-9 | TRBD2 | TGTGCCAGCAGCTTCGGATCTCCTAGCGGAAACACCGGGGAGCTGTTTTTT | CASSFGSPSGNTGELFF
TRBJ2-2 | NA | TRBV29-1 | NA | TGCAGCGTTCTCAGGGGGGCCAACACCGGGGAGCTGTTTTTT | CSVLRGANTGELFF
TRBJ2-3 | many | TRBV6-1 | TRBD1 | TGTGCCAGCAGGTCCGGGACAGGGCTCGGCACAGATACGCAGTATTTT | CASRSGTGLGTDTQYF
TRBJ2-5 | many | TRBV12-3/TRBV12-4 | NA | TGTGCCAGCAGTTCCCGGGTGCATGAGACCCAGTACTTC | CASSSRVHETQYF
TRBJ2-7 | many | TRBV7-7 | NA | TGTGCCAGCAGCTTACGAGAGAATTACGAGCAGTACTTC | CASSLRENYEQYF
TRBJ1-1 | few | TRBV4-2 | NA | TGTGCCAGCAGCCAAGCACCAGGGCGGAACACTGAAGCTTTCTTT | CASSQAPGRNTEAFF
TRBJ2-1 | NA | TRBV12-3/TRBV12-4 | TRBD2 | TGTGCCAGCAGAACGACTAGCGGGGGGAGCTCCTACAATGAGCAGTTCTTC | CASRTTSGGSSYNEQFF
TRBJ2-2 | NA | TRBV7-9 | NA | TGTGCCAGCAGCAGAAGGTGGACCGGGGAGCTGTTTTTT | CASSRRWTGELFF
TRBJ2-7 | NA | TRBV6-2/TRBV6-3 | TRBD2 | TGTGCCAGCAGTTACGACGATAGCGGGGCGTTCTACGAGCAGTACTTC | CASSYDDSGAFYEQYF
TRBJ2-7 | NA | TRBV12-3/TRBV12-4 | NA | TGTGCCAGCAGTTTAGCGTCTCTTGGCGAGCAGTACTTC | CASSLASLGEQYF
TRBJ2-2 | many | TRBV7-9 | TRBD2 | TGTGCCAGCAGCAATTTAGCGGGGGGCACCGGGGAGCTGTTTTTT | CASSNLAGGTGELFF
TRBJ2-4 | NA | TRBV30 | NA | TGTGCCTGGAGTATCGGCAGGGGCGACAAAAACATTCAGTACTTC | CAWSIGRGDKNIQYF
TRBJ2-2 | many | TRBV4-3 | NA | TGCGCCAGCAGCCAAGGACCCCTACTCCAATTCGCCGGGGAGCTGTTTTTT | CASSQGPLLQFAGELFF
TRBJ2-7 | few | TRBV7-8 | NA | TGTGCCAGCAGCCTGCCCGAACCCCCAAACGAGCAGTACTTC | CASSLPEPPNEQYF
TRBJ2-1 | NA | TRBV20-1 | TRBD2 | TGCAGTGCGATCGGGACTAGCGGGGGGGCCAGGGCCCAGTTCTTC | CSAIGTSGGARAQFF
TRBJ2-5 | many | TRBV12-3/TRBV12-4 | TRBD2 | TGTGCCAGCAGTTTCCGGACTAGCGGGGTAGGAGGGCAAGAGACCCAGTACTTC | CASSFRTSGVGGQETQYF
TRBJ2-7 | NA | TRBV30 | NA | TGTGCCTGGACCGATGGCCCTAATTACGAGCAGTACTTC | CAWTDGPNYEQYF
TRBJ2-7 | many | TRBV12-3/TRBV12-4 | TRBD2 | TGTGCCAGCAGTTCCCCCTGGACCGGGAGGCAGCAGTACTTC | CASSSPWTGRQQYF
TRBJ2-7 | few | TRBV7-2 | NA | TGTGCCAGCAGCGCAAAATACGAGCAGTACTTC | CASSAKYEQYF
TRBJ1-5 | few | TRBV18 | NA | TGTGCCAGCTCACTATACATTACTAGCAATCAGCCCCAGCATTTT | CASSLYITSNQPQHF
TRBJ2-5 | few | TRBV7-9 | TRBD1 | TGTGCCAGCAGCCCGCGGAGAGACAGGGAATTTGAAGAGACCCAGTACTTC | CASSPRRDREFEETQYF
TRBJ2-2 | few | TRBV12-3/TRBV12-4 | NA | TGTGCCAGCAGTTTAGTCCCAGGGGCGGTGAACACCGGGGAGCTGTTTTTT | CASSLVPGAVNTGELFF
TRBJ2-1 | few | TRBV5-6 | NA | TGTGCCAGCATCCCTCGGTGGGCGAGCTCCTACAATGAGCAGTTCTTC | CASIPRWASSYNEQFF
TRBJ2-2 | many | TRBV7-2 | NA | TGTGCCAGCAGCCCGGATGAGGGATTTCGGAACACCGGGGAGCTGTTTTTT | CASSPDEGFRNTGELFF
TRBJ1-2 | once | TRBV6-5 | TRBD1 | TGTGCCAGCAGTTACTCCCAGACAGGGGGCGGTTATGGCTGCACCTTC | CASSYSQTGGGYGCTF
TRBJ2-3 | many | TRBV20-1 | TRBD2 | TGCAGTGCAATGAGCGGGAGGGGCACAGATACGCAGTATTTT | CSAMSGRGTDTQYF
TRBJ2-2 | few | TRBV5-1 | TRBD1 | TGCGCCAGCAGCCGTAACAGGGGGCGAAGGACCGGGGAGCTGTTTTTT | CASSRNRGRRTGELFF
TRBJ1-6 | NA | TRBV10-3 | NA | TGTGCCACTGGGGGACTGACGGATTCACCCCTCCACTTT | CATGGLTDSPLHF